This T cell receptor beta chain was captured in a study of T cells expressing NK-cell markers. TCRdb reprocessed the 5' RACE reads, keeping one entry per CDR3 protein, no DNA. The sample has approximately 460,000 distinct CDR3 sequences. CDR3 length: 14 residues. The germline V gene encodes CDR1 SGHVS and CDR2 FQNEAQ. This clonotype originated in a woman between 18 and 70 years old in good health. The V and J genes are TRBV7-8 and TRBJ2-3; no DNA is available, so the TRBD2 call from TCRdb remains unchecked. Sequencing used blood T cells: a sorted CD56 or NKG2C T cell subset, CD4+ or CD8+ T cells, or bulk PBMC T cells (not recorded which). CDR3 residues: CASSLVARDYTQYF.